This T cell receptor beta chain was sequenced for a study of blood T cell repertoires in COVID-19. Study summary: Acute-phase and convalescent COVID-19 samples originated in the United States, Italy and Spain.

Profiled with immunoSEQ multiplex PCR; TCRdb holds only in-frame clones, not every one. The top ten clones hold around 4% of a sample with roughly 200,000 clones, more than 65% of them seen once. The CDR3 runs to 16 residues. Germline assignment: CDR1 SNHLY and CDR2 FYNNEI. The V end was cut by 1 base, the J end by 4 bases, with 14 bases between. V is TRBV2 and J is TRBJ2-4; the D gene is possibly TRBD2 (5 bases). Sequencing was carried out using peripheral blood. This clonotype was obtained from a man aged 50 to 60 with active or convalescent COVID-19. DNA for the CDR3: TGTGCCAGCAGTGAAGGACCAGGTCGGGGTAAAAACATTCAGTACTTC. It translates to CASSEGPGRGKNIQYF.